The sequence of this TCR beta chain was determined in a study of blood T cell repertoires in COVID-19. Study overall: Collection of acute and convalescent COVID-19 samples took place in the United States, Italy and Spain. The analysed material was cDNA or gDNA that came from T cells, B-cell-depleted T cells, or PBMCs.

As originally analysed: Amplified reference gene primers provided the basis for estimating nucleated cell counts. Sequenced by immunoSEQ multiplex PCR; TCRdb stores in-frame clones only, minus some. The V and J calls and the clone size are those of that table, but D and trimming were determined from the DNA. Of under 300,000 clones detected, approximately 86% appear once; the ten largest clones hold less than 8.5%. CDR1 is MNHEY, CDR2 SMNVEV, per germline (reference sequence). This CDR3 has 14 residues. V was clipped by 5 bases and J by 5 bases, with 12 bases between them. This receptor was identified in a woman aged 65 to 85 with active or convalescent COVID-19. What was sequenced was peripheral blood. The rearrangement uses TRBV27 and TRBJ1-4, with D uncertain. The CDR3 here is CASSPLGGNEKLFF. The CDR3 DNA is TGTGCCAGCAGTCCCCTAGGCGGGAATGAAAAACTGTTTTTT.